A single sample gave rise to the 20 T cell receptor beta chains below, sequenced in a study of T cell responses to AZD1222 COVID-19 vaccine. TCRdb's copy holds only in-frame clones and misses some; the assay was immunoSEQ multiplex PCR. The sample yields approximately 100,000 clones, roughly 87% seen once. This specimen consisted of peripheral blood, obtained 28 days after the second AZD1222 dose. Receptors were obtained from an adult who received the AZD1222 COVID-19 vaccine.

The chain employs TRBV5-6 and TRBJ1-2; no firm D call. The CDR3 consists of 14 residues. V lost 0 bases and J lost 7, with 13 bases in between. The germline V gene has CDR1 SGHDT and CDR2 YYEEEE. The CDR3 loop is CASSLVGRPRGYTF. The CDR3 DNA is TGTGCCAGCAGCTTGGTGGGCCGACCGCGTGGCTACACCTTC.

The chain employs TRBV6-2 or TRBV6-3 and TRBJ1-4; weak D call: TRBD1 (6 bases). V lost 6 bases, J lost 12 bases, and 20 bases lay in between. This CDR3 comprises 14 residues. Looked up from germline, CDR1 is MNHEY and CDR2 is SVGEGT. The CDR3 protein is CASSDASGAGELFF. DNA for the CDR3: TGTGCCAGCAGCGACGCCTCGGGGGCCGGGGAACTGTTTTTT.

This clone was found once. This rearrangement joins TRBV6-5 to TRBJ1-1, with a tentative D call TRBD1 (6 bases). The V end lost 6 bases, the J end lost 5 bases, and 10 bases lay between the germline ends. Germline CDR1 reads MNHEY; CDR2 reads SVGAGI. This CDR3 spans 12 amino acids. CDR3 bases: TGTGCCAGCAGGCAAGGGGGGACTGAAGCTTTCTTT. Translation: CASRQGGTEAFF.

This chain joins TRBV5-1 and TRBJ2-7; unclear D gene. This CDR3 contains 14 residues. Germline loops: CDR1 SGHRS, CDR2 YFSETQ. Trimming stripped 4 bases from V and 0 bases from J, with 11 bases between. The CDR3 DNA reads TGCGCCAGCAGCCGGGCAGCGAGCTCCTACGAGCAGTACTTC. Translating it yields CASSRAASSYEQYF. Together with reference TRBV5-1 and TRBJ2-7, the CDR3 gives the full variable domain: KAGVTQTPRYLIKTRGQQVTLSCSPISGHRSVSWYQQTPGQGLQFLFEYFSETQRNKGNFPGRFSGRQFSNSRSEMNVSTLELGDSALYLCASSRAASSYEQYFGPGTRLTVT.

This chain connects TRBV2 to TRBJ2-7, with D unclear. The CDR3 extends over 10 amino acids. The V end lost 6 bases, the J end lost 4 bases, and 4 bases lay between the germline ends. Germline CDR1 is SNHLY and CDR2 is FYNNEI. The CDR3 DNA is TGTGCCAGCAGAGAATACGAGCAGTACTTC. It yields the protein CASREYEQYF.

The chain uses TRBV6-1 and TRBJ2-7, with 10 nucleotides matching TRBD1. The CDR3 spans 14 residues. Germline loops: CDR1 MNHNS, CDR2 SASEGT. V shed 5 bases and J 2 bases; nucleotides not matched to a gene: 3. Written as DNA, the CDR3 is TGTGCCAGCAGTCGCGGGACAGGGGCCTACGAGCAGTACTTC. Its protein is CASSRGTGAYEQYF.

This clone was counted between two and nine times. The J gene is TRBJ2-1, the V gene TRBV7-8; 12 bases line up with TRBD2. There are 15 residues in the CDR3. From germline, CDR1 is SGHVS and CDR2 FQNEAQ. V lost 1 base, J lost 10 bases, and 5 bases stayed unmatched. CDR3 nucleotide sequence: TGTGCCAGCAGCTTAGTGGAGACTAGCGGGAGAGAGCAGTTCTTC. Translated: CASSLVETSGREQFF. Based on the CDR3 plus reference TRBV7-8 and TRBJ2-1, the full variable domain is GAGVSQSPRYKVAKRGQDVALRCDPISGHVSLFWYQQALGQGPEFLTYFQNEAQLDKSGLPSDRFFAERPEGSVSTLKIQRTQQEDSAVYLCASSLVETSGREQFFGPGTRLTVL.

The chain joins TRBV5-4 to TRBJ2-7; 13 bases align to TRBD2. The CDR3 is made up of 15 amino acids. CDR1 SGHNT and CDR2 YYREEE come from the germline V gene (reference sequence). The V segment lost 4 bases and the J segment 4 bases; nucleotides outside the gene matches: 5. The CDR3 DNA follows: TGTGCCAGCAGCCATAGGACTAGCGGGGGTTACGAGCAGTACTTC. As protein: CASSHRTSGGYEQYF.

V is TRBV19 and J is TRBJ2-3; no definite D call. The V end lost 4 bases, the J end lost 6 bases, and 14 bases lay between the germline ends. Looked up from germline, CDR1 is LNHDA and CDR2 is SQIVND (reference sequence). CDR3 length equals 14 residues. The CDR3 is CASSNPQHRDTQYF. The CDR3 DNA is TGTGCCAGTAGTAACCCGCAACACCGGGATACGCAGTATTTT.

V usage is TRBV13 and J usage is TRBJ2-5; 10 bases agree with TRBD2. The germline CDR1 and CDR2 sequences are PRHDT and FYEKMQ (reference sequence). V shed 3 bases, J shed 0 bases, and the junction held 4 bases outside the gene matches. The CDR3 spans 16 residues. The CDR3 sequence: CASSLSGGAYQETQYF. DNA for the CDR3: TGTGCCAGCAGCTTGAGCGGGGGGGCCTACCAAGAGACCCAGTACTTC.

The V and J genes are TRBV12-3 or TRBV12-4 and TRBJ1-2; D unresolved. This CDR3 has 13 amino acids. V lost 0 bases and J 11 bases, leaving 13 bases between the germline ends. CDR3: CASSLAAIPGYTF. CDR3 nucleotides: TGTGCCAGCAGTTTAGCGGCAATTCCTGGGTACACCTTC.

The chain employs TRBV6-2 or TRBV6-3 and TRBJ2-5; 8 bases match TRBD2. The V and J ends lost 6 bases and 3 bases, in that order; junction bases with no gene match: 15. Germline V CDR1 and CDR2: MNHEY, SVGEGT. There are 17 residues in the CDR3. CDR3 loop: CASSELRTGTRKETQYF. In DNA, the CDR3 is TGTGCCAGCAGCGAACTCCGAACCGGGACTAGAAAAGAGACCCAGTACTTC.

CDR3 sequence: CASTYGGSSYNEQFF. The CDR3 nucleotides read TGCGCCAGCACCTACGGGGGGTCCTCCTACAATGAGCAGTTCTTC. This chain links TRBV5-1 with TRBJ2-1; the match to TRBD2 covers 7 bases. V was pared by 6 bases and J by 0 bases, with 6 bases of the junction left unmatched. CDR1 and CDR2 from the germline V gene are SGHRS and YFSETQ. The CDR3 sequence is 15 residues long. Full variable domain (outside the CDR3, taken from reference TRBV5-1 and TRBJ2-1): KAGVTQTPRYLIKTRGQQVTLSCSPISGHRSVSWYQQTPGQGLQFLFEYFSETQRNKGNFPGRFSGRQFSNSRSEMNVSTLELGDSALYLCASTYGGSSYNEQFFGPGTRLTVL.

The V and J genes are TRBV5-8 and TRBJ1-3; the D gene is possibly TRBD1 (5 bases). V lost 7 bases, J lost 0 bases, and 8 bases lay in between. The CDR3 is made up of 13 amino acids. The germline V gene has CDR1 SGHTS and CDR2 YDEGEE. The CDR3 nucleotides are TGTGCCAGCTCAGGGTTCTCTGGAAACACCATATATTTT. This gives the protein CASSGFSGNTIYF. The full variable domain, in which reference TRBV5-8 and TRBJ1-3 provide the parts outside the CDR3, is EAGVTQSPTHLIKTRGQQATLRCSPISGHTSVYWYQQALGLGLQFLLWYDEGEERNRGNFPPRFSGRQFPNYSSELNVNALELEDSALYLCASSGFSGNTIYFGEGSWLTVV.

The chain is built from TRBV5-5 and TRBJ1-4; no clear D gene. The CDR3 sequence is 15 residues long. V dropped 5 bases and J dropped 3 bases, with 14 bases sitting between them. From germline, CDR1 is SGHKS and CDR2 YYEKEE (reference sequence). The CDR3, as DNA: TGTGCCAGCAGAGTCGCGGCGGCGGCTAATGAAAAACTGTTTTTT. Its protein product is CASRVAAAANEKLFF.

This chain connects TRBV6-6 to TRBJ2-1; 12 bases are shared with TRBD2. The V gene's germline CDR1 is MNHNY and CDR2 SVGAGI (reference sequence). The CDR3 consists of 14 residues. The ends lost 6 bases at V and 6 bases at J; junction bases unmatched: 3. CDR3 protein: CASRPSGGGNEQFF. The CDR3 DNA reads TGTGCCAGCAGGCCTAGCGGGGGGGGCAATGAGCAGTTCTTC.

V gene TRBV7-9 combines with J gene TRBJ1-2; the D is unclear. The V and J ends lost 3 bases and 8 bases respectively, with 13 bases between them. This CDR3 contains 13 residues. Per germline, CDR1 SEHNR and CDR2 FQNEAQ (reference sequence). The CDR3 loop is CASSLQARQGYTF. CDR3 DNA: TGTGCCAGCAGCTTGCAGGCCCGCCAGGGCTACACCTTC.

This chain connects TRBV7-3 to TRBJ2-7, with D perhaps given as TRBD1 or TRBD2 (5 bases each). The CDR3 runs 17 residues. CDR1 SGHTA and CDR2 FQGTGA come from the germline V gene. Trimming shortened V by 2 bases and J by 7 bases, and 24 bases separated the two germline ends. CDR3 in DNA: TGTGCCAGCAGCTTAGAGGGGTTTCTTTCGCCCCATGGAGAGCAGTACTTC. This gives the protein CASSLEGFLSPHGEQYF.

V and J are TRBV10-3 and TRBJ1-1; D is undetermined. Germline CDR1 and CDR2: ENHRY and SYGVKD. The V gene lost 4 bases and the J gene lost 3 bases, with 15 bases spanning the gap. The CDR3 has 15 residues. The CDR3 is CAISVRAPRDTEAFF. The CDR3 DNA is TGTGCCATCAGTGTTCGGGCCCCTCGGGACACTGAAGCTTTCTTT.

This rearrangement joins TRBV19 to TRBJ1-6; D not certain. This CDR3 region has 13 residues. Between the trimmed V and J ends, which lost 4 bases and 11 bases, there was a span of 12 bases. CDR1 and CDR2 from the germline V gene are LNHDA and SQIVND (reference sequence). The CDR3: CASSTERSTPLHF. The CDR3, as DNA: TGTGCCAGTAGTACCGAGAGGAGCACACCCCTCCACTTT.